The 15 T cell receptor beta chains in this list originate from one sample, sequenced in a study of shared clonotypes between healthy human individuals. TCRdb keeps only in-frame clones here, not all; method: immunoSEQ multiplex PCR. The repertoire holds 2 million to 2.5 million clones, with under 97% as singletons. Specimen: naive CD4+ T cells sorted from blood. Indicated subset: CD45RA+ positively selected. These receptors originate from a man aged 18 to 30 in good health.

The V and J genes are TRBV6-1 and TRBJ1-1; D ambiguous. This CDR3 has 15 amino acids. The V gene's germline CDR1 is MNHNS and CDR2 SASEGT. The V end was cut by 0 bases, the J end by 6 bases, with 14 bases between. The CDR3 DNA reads TGTGCCAGCAGTGAAGCGCTAGGTAGGAGGGCTGAAGCTTTCTTT. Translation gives CASSEALGRRAEAFF.

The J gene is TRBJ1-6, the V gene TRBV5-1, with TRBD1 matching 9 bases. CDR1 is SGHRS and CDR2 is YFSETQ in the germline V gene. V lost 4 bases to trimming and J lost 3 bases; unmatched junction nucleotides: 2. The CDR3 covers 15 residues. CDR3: CASSGGQGYNSPLHF. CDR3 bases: TGCGCCAGCAGCGGGGGACAGGGCTATAATTCACCCCTCCACTTT.

The CDR3: CASSPGRYYEQYF. The CDR3 DNA is TGTGCCAGCAGCCCGGGGAGGTACTACGAGCAGTACTTC. J is TRBJ2-7 and V is TRBV9; possibly TRBD2 for D (6 bases). V was trimmed by 4 bases and J by 3 bases, leaving 11 bases between them. This CDR3 is 13 amino acids long. Germline CDR1 and CDR2: SGDLS and YYNGEE.

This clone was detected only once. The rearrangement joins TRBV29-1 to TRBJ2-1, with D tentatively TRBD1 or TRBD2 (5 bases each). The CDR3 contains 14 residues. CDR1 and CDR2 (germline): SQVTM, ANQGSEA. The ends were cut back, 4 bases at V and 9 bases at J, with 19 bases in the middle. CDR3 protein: CSVVRGTFGGEQFF. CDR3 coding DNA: TGCAGCGTTGTGAGAGGGACGTTCGGTGGTGAGCAGTTCTTC.

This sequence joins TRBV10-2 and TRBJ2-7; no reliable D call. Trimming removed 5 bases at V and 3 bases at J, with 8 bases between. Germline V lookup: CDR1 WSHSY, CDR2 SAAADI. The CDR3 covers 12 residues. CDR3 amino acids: CASSFTGYEQYF. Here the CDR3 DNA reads TGCGCCAGCAGTTTCACGGGCTACGAGCAGTACTTC.

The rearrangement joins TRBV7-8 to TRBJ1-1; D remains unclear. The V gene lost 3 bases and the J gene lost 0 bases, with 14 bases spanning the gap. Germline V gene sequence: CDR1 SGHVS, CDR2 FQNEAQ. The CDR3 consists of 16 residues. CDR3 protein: CASSLESSYLNTEAFF. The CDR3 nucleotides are TGTGCCAGCAGCTTGGAGAGCAGCTATCTGAACACTGAAGCTTTCTTT.

CDR3 loop: CASSEFVNTEAFF. The CDR3 nucleotides are TGTGCCAGCAGTGAATTCGTGAACACTGAAGCTTTCTTT. V usage is TRBV25-1 and J usage is TRBJ1-1; D is undetermined. The CDR3 covers 13 residues. Trimming pared 1 base from V and 0 bases from J, leaving 3 bases between. Germline assignment: CDR1 MGHDK and CDR2 SYGVNS.

CDR3 loop: CASSARTGLMDGYTF. CDR3 nucleotides: TGTGCCAGCAGTGCACGGACAGGGCTGATGGATGGCTACACCTTC. The rearrangement joins TRBV2 to TRBJ1-2; 8 nucleotides line up with TRBD1. The V gene end was trimmed by 4 bases and the J gene end by 6 bases; junction bases not matched to a gene: 10. Germline V lookup: CDR1 SNHLY, CDR2 FYNNEI. The CDR3 extends over 15 amino acids.

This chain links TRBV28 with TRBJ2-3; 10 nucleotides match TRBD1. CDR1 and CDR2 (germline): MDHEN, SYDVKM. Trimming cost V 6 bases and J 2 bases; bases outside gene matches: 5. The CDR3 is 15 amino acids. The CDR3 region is CASRSGQGNTDTQYF. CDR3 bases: TGTGCCAGCAGGTCGGGACAGGGGAACACAGATACGCAGTATTTT.

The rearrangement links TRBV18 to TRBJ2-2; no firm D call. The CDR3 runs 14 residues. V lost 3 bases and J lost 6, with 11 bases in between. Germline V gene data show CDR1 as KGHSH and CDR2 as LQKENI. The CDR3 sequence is CASSPRADAGELFF. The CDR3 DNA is TGTGCCAGCTCACCCCGAGCCGATGCCGGGGAGCTGTTTTTT.

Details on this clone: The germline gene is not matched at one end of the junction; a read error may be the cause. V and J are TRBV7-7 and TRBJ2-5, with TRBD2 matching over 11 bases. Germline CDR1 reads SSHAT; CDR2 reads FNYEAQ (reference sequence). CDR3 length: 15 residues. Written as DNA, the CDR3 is TGTGCTAGCAGCCCAAATAGCGGGGGGGAAGAGACCCAGTACTTC. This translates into CASSPNSGGEETQYF.

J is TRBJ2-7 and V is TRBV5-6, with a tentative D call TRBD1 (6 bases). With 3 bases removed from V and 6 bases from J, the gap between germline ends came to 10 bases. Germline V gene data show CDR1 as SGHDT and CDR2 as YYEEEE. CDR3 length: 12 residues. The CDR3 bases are TGTGCCAGCAGCTCCTCAGGGGTCGAGCAGTACTTC. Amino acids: CASSSSGVEQYF.

The CDR3: CASSQDMGVEQYF. DNA for the CDR3: TGCGCCAGCAGCCAAGATATGGGGGTCGAGCAGTACTTC. The chain combines TRBV4-1 with TRBJ2-7, with D perhaps TRBD1 or TRBD2 (5 bases each). Germline V gene lookup returns CDR1 MGHRA and CDR2 YSYEKL. The CDR3 length is 13 residues. V was shortened by 0 bases and J by 6 bases, with 9 bases between the two germline ends.

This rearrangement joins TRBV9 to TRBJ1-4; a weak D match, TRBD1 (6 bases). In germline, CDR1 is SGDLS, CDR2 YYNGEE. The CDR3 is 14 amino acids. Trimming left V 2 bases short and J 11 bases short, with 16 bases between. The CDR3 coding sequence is TGTGCCAGCAGCGTCGCCGGGACAAACGACAAACTGTTTTTT. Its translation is CASSVAGTNDKLFF.

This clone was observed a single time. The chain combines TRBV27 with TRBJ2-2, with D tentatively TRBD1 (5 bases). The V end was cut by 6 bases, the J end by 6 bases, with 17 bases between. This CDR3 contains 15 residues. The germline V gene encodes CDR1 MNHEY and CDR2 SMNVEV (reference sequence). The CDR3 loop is CASRNRIVVPGELFF. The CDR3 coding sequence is TGTGCCAGCAGAAACAGGATTGTAGTTCCCGGGGAGCTGTTTTTT.